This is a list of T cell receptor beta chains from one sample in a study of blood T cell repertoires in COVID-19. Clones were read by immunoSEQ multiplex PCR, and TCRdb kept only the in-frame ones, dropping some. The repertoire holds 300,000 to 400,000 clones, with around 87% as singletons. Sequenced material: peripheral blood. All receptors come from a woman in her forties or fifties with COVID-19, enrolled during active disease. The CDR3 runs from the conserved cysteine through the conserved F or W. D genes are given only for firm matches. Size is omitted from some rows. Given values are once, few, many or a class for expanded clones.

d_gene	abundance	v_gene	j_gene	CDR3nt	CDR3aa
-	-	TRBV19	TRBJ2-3	TGTGCCAGTAGTATGATGGTGGGGGCGGCAGATACGCAGTATTTT	CASSMMVGAADTQYF
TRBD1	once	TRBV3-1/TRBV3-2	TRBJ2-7	TGTGCCAGCTCTTTAGGGACAGCGCCTACGGAGCAGTACTTC	CASSLGTAPTEQYF
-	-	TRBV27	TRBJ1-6	TGTGCCAGCAGTTCACAGAGCTCCTATAATTCACCCCTCCACTTT	CASSSQSSYNSPLHF
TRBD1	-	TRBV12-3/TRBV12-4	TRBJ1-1	TGTGCCAGCAGTTTGTCCGACAGGGTTGAAGCTTTCTTT	CASSLSDRVEAFF
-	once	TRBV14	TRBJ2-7	TGTGCCAGCAGCCGAAACAGGGGACTCTCCTACGAGCAGTACTTC	CASSRNRGLSYEQYF
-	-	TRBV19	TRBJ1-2	TGTGCCAGTAGTAAACGGGACTTCGCTCGGTGGAGCTACACCTTC	CASSKRDFARWSYTF
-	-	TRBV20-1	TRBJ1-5	TGCAGTGCTAATGAGAACGGTGGGCTCAATCAGCCCCAGCATTTT	CSANENGGLNQPQHF
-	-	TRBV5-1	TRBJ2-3	TGCGCCAGCAGCTTGGGACAGGTCCCGTCAGATACGCAGTATTTT	CASSLGQVPSDTQYF
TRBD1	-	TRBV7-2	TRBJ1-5	TGTGCCAGCAGCTCCGGGACAGGGGTCCAGCCCCAGCATTTT	CASSSGTGVQPQHF
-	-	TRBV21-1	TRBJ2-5	TGTGCCAGCAGCACGAGACAGGGGCCTGAGACCCAGTACTTC	CASSTRQGPETQYF
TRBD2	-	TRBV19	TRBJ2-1	TGTGCCAGTAGAGTGTTAGCGGGAGGCCCCGGGCAGTTCTTC	CASRVLAGGPGQFF
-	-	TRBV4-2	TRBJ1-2	TGTGCCAGCAGCCAAGCGGCCGGGGATGAGGATGGCTACACCTTC	CASSQAAGDEDGYTF
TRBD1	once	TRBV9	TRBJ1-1	TGTGCCAGCAGCGTAGAGGGACAGGGTTTTGAAGCTTTCTTT	CASSVEGQGFEAFF
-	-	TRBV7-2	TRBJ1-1	TGTGCCAGCAGCCCACATCAGGAGGGCACTGAAGCTTTCTTT	CASSPHQEGTEAFF
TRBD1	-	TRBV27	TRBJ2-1	TGTGCCAGCAGAGCTCTCGGGACAGAAAAAAGGGGTGAGCAGTTCTTC	CASRALGTEKRGEQFF
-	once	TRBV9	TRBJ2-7	TGTGCCAGCAGCGTAGGGAGACAGGCGCGCGAGCAGTACTTC	CASSVGRQAREQYF
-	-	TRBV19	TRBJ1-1	TGTGCCAGTAGTATTTACGGCAGGGGGAACACTGAAGCTTTCTTT	CASSIYGRGNTEAFF
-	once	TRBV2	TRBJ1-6	TGTGCCAGCAGTGGTCGAGCGAATTCACCCCTCCACTTT	CASSGRANSPLHF
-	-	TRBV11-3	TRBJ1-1	TGTGCCAGCAGCCCCGGACAGCGGAACACTGAAGCTTTCTTT	CASSPGQRNTEAFF
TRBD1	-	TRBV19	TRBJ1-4	TGTGCCAGTAAAGGGACAGGGGGCCGGATGGAAAAACTGTTTTTT	CASKGTGGRMEKLFF
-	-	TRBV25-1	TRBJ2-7	TGTGCCAGCAGTGGGCTCTACGAGCAGTACTTC	CASSGLYEQYF